The T cell receptor (beta chain) described here comes from a study of vaccination effects on CD4 cells after COVID-19. Sequencing used immunoSEQ multiplex PCR; TCRdb keeps in-frame clones, though not all of them. The sample records around 46,000 clones, approximately 70% being singletons. The germline gives CDR1 MNHEY, CDR2 SVGAGI. V was trimmed by 6 bases and J by 7 bases, leaving 12 bases between them. The CDR3 spans 12 residues. On this clone: Its antigen is still unknown.

After expansion with viral peptide pools in the ViraFEST assay, antigen-specific CD4+ T cells were sequenced. Culture proceeded for more than nine days, and CD4+ T cells were then isolated. By PCR, the person was confirmed to have had SARS-CoV-2 infection between March and December 2020. The material sequenced was CD4+ T cells from PBMCs cultured with a peptide pool, taken before COVID-19 vaccination. The chain employs TRBV6-5 and TRBJ1-2; tentatively, D is TRBD1 (6 bases). The receptor was isolated from a human donor who had a prior SARS-CoV-2 infection. CDR3 residues: CASRKQGGGYTF. In nucleotides, the CDR3 is TGTGCCAGCAGGAAACAGGGAGGTGGCTACACCTTC.